This record concerns one T cell receptor beta chain sequence. Its antigen is still unknown. It has no much larger one-base neighbor in the sample; base qualities were not kept. The time point label, as the study defines it: recipient sample about 28 days before transplant, after cytoreduction. Blood from recipients was drawn roughly 28 days before transplant, then again at days 30, 100 and 180 after transplant. Using Nuclei Lysis Solution, genomic DNA was extracted from unfractionated peripheral blood mononuclear cells that were either fresh or cryopreserved. TCR beta CDR3 regions were amplified from genomic DNA with the immunoSEQ assay, a bias-controlled multiplex PCR using V- and J-specific primers. In a second PCR step, a proprietary barcode and Illumina adapter sequences were attached to the CDR3 amplicons. CDR3 libraries were sequenced on an Illumina MiSeq instrument. Per the authors' processing: Export and quality control were performed with immunoSEQ Analyzer 3.0, and downstream analyses were performed with R Bioconductor and Immunarch. Only productive rearrangements in the normalized downsampled data set went into calculating the repertoire metrics. Clonotypes larger than 5 templates in the normalized cohort were defined as pathologically expanded. The Inverse Simpson Index was used to measure repertoire diversity. CMV-specificity analyses were carried out on the non-normalized data set to capture all clonotypes. Drawn from immuneACCESS, this table holds only the in-frame rearrangements with V and J called that TCRdb kept. Clones are partly lost; checked studies trace under half to an unresolved V gene and leave the rest unexplained. That table furnishes V, J and clone size, whereas the DNA furnished D and trimming. The sample includes approximately 50,000 clones, with approximately 90% observed a single time. The ten largest clones represent less than 6.5% of the sample.

V trim: 5 bases; J trim: 1 base; unmatched bases: 3. Measured from the cysteine to the phenylalanine, the CDR3 is 13 residues long. The entry retains the CDR3 DNA only, 39 bases that are in frame from base 1. CDR1 and CDR2 (SQVTM, ANQGSEA) derive from the germline V gene. The sample belongs to a study of T cell clonotyping in hematopoietic cell transplantation (dated by TCRdb to the early 2020s). Background on the whole study: Pretransplant samples from recipients were collected after cytoreduction. Patients were recruited between late 2015 and 2017 and followed until September 2020 or death. A total of some 130 blood samples were gathered in the study from 30 to 35 consecutive transplant recipients along with their related donors.

Here is what the overall study found, with its caveats: Donor and pretransplant recipient Inverse Simpson Index values predicted broader posttransplant TCR repertoire diversity. Recipient repertoires showed only a small fraction of overlap with donor repertoires, and over 95% appeared de novo at the given depth. The sample size was limited, and CD4 and CD8 repertoire contributions could not be separated because cells were not sorted. Recipient TCR diversity fell after transplant, with pathologically expanded clonotypes rising progressively from day 30 to day 180.

The sequencing here drew on peripheral blood mononuclear cells, taken before stem cell transplant. The rearrangement combines TRBV29-1 with TRBJ1-1, and 8 bases in between align with TRBD1. This clonotype was sampled from a man between 60 and 75 years old with biphenotypic leukemia. Some clones in this sample may be carry-over from other donors' samples. At the DNA level, the sequence is TGCAGCGTTCAAACAGGGGGGAACACTGAAGCTTTCTTT. Its protein is CSVQTGGNTEAFF.